The rows below give T cell receptor beta chains drawn from one sample of a study of blood T cell repertoires in COVID-19. Sequencing was performed with immunoSEQ multiplex PCR; in TCRdb, only in-frame clones are kept and a portion is missing. The sample includes 380,000 or so clones, approximately 89% of them seen just once. Input material: PBMCs or T cells enriched from blood (not recorded which). These receptors were taken from a man younger than 45 who had recovered from COVID-19. CDR3s include the opening cysteine and the closing phenylalanine or tryptophan. The order of the fields is J gene, V gene, CDR3 protein.

>TRBJ2-3|TRBV11-2
CASSLVAGLAANTQYF
>TRBJ2-2|TRBV6-4
CASSGTGGTGELFF
>TRBJ1-3|TRBV6-5
CASHQHRAAGNTIYF
>TRBJ1-5|TRBV30
CAWSQGRNQPQHF
>TRBJ1-4|TRBV19
CASKQGAFEKLFF
>TRBJ1-2|TRBV7-2
CASSRTGTGEGGYTF
>TRBJ2-5|TRBV15
CATHPRGTAKETQYF
>TRBJ2-7|TRBV30
CAWRGHGTGYEQYF
>TRBJ2-3|TRBV7-6
CASSLAGSDTQYF
>TRBJ2-3|TRBV19
CASRDRNTDTQYF